There are a few counts of the clone carrying this T cell receptor (beta chain). Its antigen is unknown. The missing CDR3 end, 3 residues past where the read stops, is filled in from the germline J gene. The data belong to a study of T cell clonality in common variable immunodeficiency. Equal genomic DNA amounts from CVID and control samples were sequenced. Data came from immunoSEQ multiplex PCR; TCRdb stores just in-frame clones and leaves some out. The profile covers 25,000 to 35,000 clones, none occurring a single time. Study-wide results and limits: Authors noted CVID clonality's cause needs subpopulation repertoire sequencing. Compared with controls, CVID subjects had fewer shared TCRbeta clones.

Germline V gene data show CDR1 as KGHSY and CDR2 as FQNENV. The CDR3 is 15 residues long. The sequenced sample consisted of peripheral blood mononuclear cells. The source is a person aged 18-70 years in good health. The chain links TRBV16 to TRBJ2-3, with TRBD1 matching over 11 bases. The sequenced CDR3 bases are TGTGCCAGCAGCCAAGGGACAGGGGGGTATCAGCCG. This codes for CASSQGTGGYQP. Given in full, the CDR3 is CASSQGTGGYQPQYF.